This T cell receptor beta chain was retrieved from a study of T cells after posttransplantation cyclophosphamide. This clone was seen once. Some clones are missing from TCRdb's copy, which holds only in-frame ones; the method was immunoSEQ multiplex PCR. The repertoire holds roughly 70,000 clones, with 90% to 95% as singletons. V was clipped by 8 bases and J by 5 bases; unmatched bases: 8. The CDR3 contains 13 residues. Germline CDR1 is SNHLY and CDR2 is FYNNEI. This chain joins TRBV2 and TRBJ1-1; 7 nucleotides align to TRBD1. The TCR originated in a young woman in good health and a related stem cell transplant donor. The source material was PBMCs. As DNA, the CDR3 is TGTGCCAGCGAGAGACAGGGCGGGACTGAAGCTTTCTTT. It translates to CASERQGGTEAFF.